This T cell receptor (beta chain) originates from a study of blood T cell repertoires in COVID-19. Only in-frame clones appear in the TCRdb table, and some are missing; sequencing was by immunoSEQ multiplex PCR. The repertoire consists of approximately 440,000 clones, with about 87% occurring once and the leading ten covering roughly an eighth. This CDR3 contains 14 residues. Germline V CDR1 and CDR2: MDHEN, SYDVKM. Trimming cost V 6 bases and J 4 bases, with 12 bases left between them. The sample was peripheral blood. The rearrangement uses TRBV28 and TRBJ2-2; D is perhaps TRBD1 (6 bases). The receptor comes from a woman between 50 and 59 years old with COVID-19, enrolled during active disease. The CDR3 here is CASRETGSTGELFF. The DNA for the CDR3 is TGTGCCAGCAGGGAGACAGGATCCACCGGGGAGCTGTTTTTT.